This paragraph reports one T cell receptor (beta chain). Its specificity is unknown. This record comes from a study of T cell clusters in autoimmune cytopenias. Study-level information: TRB sequencing had a median approximately 50,000 reads and 2,000 to 3,000 distinct clonotypes per sample.

General study findings and limits: TRB repertoire shifts in secondary cytopenia and chronic lymphocytic leukemia mostly reflected lymphoma, not autoimmunity.

Multiplex touch-down PCR amplified TRB using TRB-A and TRB-B pools in one tube. One entry per CDR3 protein, without DNA, is what TCRdb gives after re-calling the multiplex PCR reads. The sample holds more than 5,500 distinct CDR3 sequences. Germline V gene lookup returns CDR1 MNHEY and CDR2 SVGEGT. The CDR3 sequence is 16 residues long. Some 34,000 genome equivalents of blood DNA were amplified for TRB. These data also featured in a second study, about T cell repertoires in aging, cancer and after chemotherapy. This second study notes: Donor ages fell into six groups from 30 or younger up to 70 or older. Clear clonal overlap appeared across healthy donor samples taken over several months to years.

Sequencing was performed on peripheral blood. This rearrangement joins TRBV6-2 or TRBV6-3 to TRBJ2-1; the TRBD2 assignment by TCRdb is unverifiable without DNA. This clonotype originated in a human donor in good health. CDR3 sequence: CASSSFLEGTYNEQFF.